These 20 T cell receptor beta chains were all obtained from the same sample, sequenced in a study of T cell changes during pregnancy in multiple sclerosis. The protocol was immunoSEQ multiplex PCR, while the TCRdb copy is restricted to in-frame clones and leaves out a portion. The sample includes under 75,000 clones, more than 85% of them seen just once. Sequencing used peripheral blood, obtained in the first trimester of pregnancy. These receptors all stem from a female donor with multiple sclerosis, enrolled in a pregnancy study.

V is TRBV2 and J is TRBJ2-5, with a weak D call TRBD1 (6 bases). The CDR3 spans 11 residues. V gave up 7 bases and J gave up 4 bases, with 7 bases separating them. Germline assignment: CDR1 SNHLY and CDR2 FYNNEI. In DNA form, the CDR3 reads TGTGCCAGCAAACAGGGAGAGACCCAGTACTTC. As protein: CASKQGETQYF.

The chain couples TRBV4-1 to TRBJ1-2, with D uncertain. The CDR3 runs 16 residues. Germline V gives CDR1 MGHRA, CDR2 YSYEKL. The V end lost 1 base, the J end lost 4 bases, and 16 bases lay between the germline ends. The CDR3, as DNA: TGCGCCAGCAGCCAAGCCCCTGGCCATTCCCCCTATGGCTACACCTTC. The encoded protein is CASSQAPGHSPYGYTF.

The rearrangement uses TRBV5-1 and TRBJ2-5; a weak D match, TRBD2 (6 bases). This CDR3 region has 14 residues. Germline V gives CDR1 SGHRS, CDR2 YFSETQ. V shed 0 bases and J shed 2 bases, with 8 bases lying between them. CDR3 protein: CASSLGSGQETQYF. In DNA form, the CDR3 reads TGCGCCAGCAGCTTGGGGAGCGGGCAAGAGACCCAGTACTTC. Based on the CDR3 plus reference TRBV5-1 and TRBJ2-5, the full variable domain is KAGVTQTPRYLIKTRGQQVTLSCSPISGHRSVSWYQQTPGQGLQFLFEYFSETQRNKGNFPGRFSGRQFSNSRSEMNVSTLELGDSALYLCASSLGSGQETQYFGPGTRLLVL.

This clone was seen a single time. V is TRBV2 and J is TRBJ2-3; no reliable D call. This CDR3 contains 11 residues. V dropped 6 bases and J dropped 2 bases, with 3 bases sitting between them. Germline V CDR1 and CDR2: SNHLY, FYNNEI. The chain's CDR3 is CASSFTDTQYF. The CDR3 nucleotides read TGTGCCAGCAGCTTCACAGATACGCAGTATTTT.

This rearrangement joins TRBV6-5 to TRBJ1-2, with a weak D call TRBD1 (6 bases). Germline V gene lookup returns CDR1 MNHEY and CDR2 SVGAGI. The germline V and J ends were trimmed by 6 bases and 0 bases, with 14 bases remaining between them. The CDR3 is 15 residues long. The CDR3 region is CASSQDRGTNYGYTF. The CDR3 coding sequence is TGTGCCAGCAGCCAGGACAGAGGAACTAACTATGGCTACACCTTC.

The chain combines TRBV6-1 with TRBJ2-3, with TRBD2 matching 12 bases. Germline V gene data show CDR1 as MNHNS and CDR2 as SASEGT. Trimming at V came to 8 bases and at J to 6 bases, leaving 9 bases not matched to a gene. CDR3 size: 15 residues. For the CDR3, the DNA is TGTGCCAGCCCGTCGGGACTAGCGGGTTCGGATACGCAGTATTTT. Its protein is CASPSGLAGSDTQYF.

The table lists this clone with a few counts. This rearrangement joins TRBV11-2 to TRBJ2-7, with 9 bases fitting TRBD1. The CDR3 contains 14 residues. Per the germline V gene, CDR1 is SGHAT and CDR2 is FQNNGV. With 5 bases clipped from V and 1 base from J, the junction kept 3 bases outside the gene matches. Here the CDR3 DNA reads TGTGCCAGCAGCCTCGGGACAGGGTCCTACGAGCAGTACTTC. It encodes CASSLGTGSYEQYF.

The chain uses TRBV15 and TRBJ2-1, with D maybe TRBD1 (5 bases). Germline lookup yields CDR1 LNHNV and CDR2 YYDKDF (reference sequence). This CDR3 spans 16 amino acids. Trimming shortened V by 4 bases and J by 2 bases, and 15 bases separated the two germline ends. The chain's CDR3 is CATSIRAGQPYNEQFF. CDR3 DNA: TGTGCCACCAGCATAAGGGCAGGGCAACCCTACAATGAGCAGTTCTTC.

J is TRBJ1-4 and V is TRBV28; unclear D gene. CDR1 is MDHEN and CDR2 is SYDVKM in the germline V gene. The CDR3 has 14 residues. The ends were cut back, 9 bases at V and 0 bases at J, with 11 bases in the middle. In DNA form, the CDR3 reads TGTGCCAGTTCGCTCGTAGCAACTAATGAAAAACTGTTTTTT. Its protein is CASSLVATNEKLFF. The whole variable domain, remainder taken from reference TRBV28 and TRBJ1-4, is DVKVTQSSRYLVKRTGEKVFLECVQDMDHENMFWYRQDPGLGLRLIYFSYDVKMKEKGDIPEGYSVSREKKERFSLILESASTNQTSMYLCASSLVATNEKLFFGSGTQLSVL.

The chain uses TRBV18 and TRBJ2-5; weak D call: TRBD2 (5 bases). The germline V and J ends were trimmed by 4 bases and 7 bases, with 10 bases remaining between them. The germline gives CDR1 KGHSH, CDR2 LQKENI. The CDR3 totals 12 residues. In DNA form, the CDR3 reads TGTGCCAGCTCACAGCGGCTTGGGACCCAGTACTTC. Translation: CASSQRLGTQYF.

J is TRBJ2-3 and V is TRBV7-3; 9 bases agree with TRBD2. The CDR3 extends over 15 amino acids. V lost 7 bases to trimming and J lost 2 bases; unmatched junction nucleotides: 7. Germline CDR1 and CDR2: SGHTA and FQGTGA. The CDR3, as DNA: TGTGCCAGCACCCGTAGCGGGAGTCACACAGATACGCAGTATTTT. It is translated as CASTRSGSHTDTQYF.

The rearrangement links TRBV7-2 to TRBJ2-1; D may be TRBD1 (5 bases). Germline assignment: CDR1 SGHTA and CDR2 FQGNSA. V was cut by 1 base and J by 3 bases, with 10 bases left in between. The CDR3 has 15 residues. CDR3 protein: CASSLGQSLYNEQFF. CDR3 nucleotide sequence: TGTGCCAGCAGCTTAGGACAGTCTCTCTACAATGAGCAGTTCTTC.

The chain links TRBV6-1 to TRBJ1-5; D is unclear. CDR3 length: 14 amino acids. The germline CDR1 and CDR2 sequences are MNHNS and SASEGT. V was shortened by 7 bases and J by 4 bases, with 14 bases between the two germline ends. The CDR3: CASTPRRENQPQHF. The CDR3 bases are TGTGCCAGCACTCCCCGGAGGGAAAATCAGCCCCAGCATTTT.

This clone was recorded only once. For the CDR3, the DNA is TGTGCCAGCAGACCCACAGGGGGCGCTGAGCAGCCCCAGCATTTT. As protein: CASRPTGGAEQPQHF. The chain joins TRBV6-6 to TRBJ1-5; 9 bases map to TRBD1. The germline gives CDR1 MNHNY, CDR2 SVGAGI (reference sequence). V lost 6 bases and J lost 7; bases outside the gene matches: 10. The CDR3 spans 15 residues.

This chain connects TRBV6-6 to TRBJ1-5; 8 nucleotides line up with TRBD1. Germline CDR1 is MNHNY and CDR2 is SVGAGI (reference sequence). V lost 5 bases and J lost 7; bases outside the gene matches: 4. The CDR3 contains 13 residues. The chain's CDR3 is CASSTGGSQPQHF. The CDR3 DNA reads TGTGCCAGCAGTACAGGGGGTAGCCAGCCCCAGCATTTT.

In its sample, this clone was seen once. The chain joins TRBV5-1 to TRBJ1-1; 10 nucleotides match TRBD1. This CDR3 is built from 16 residues. Germline V CDR1 and CDR2: SGHRS, YFSETQ. V shed 3 bases, J shed 2 bases, and the junction held 7 bases outside the gene matches. CDR3 loop: CASSSGQGTVNTEAFF. The CDR3 DNA sequence: TGCGCCAGCAGCTCGGGACAGGGGACGGTAAACACTGAAGCTTTCTTT.

This chain connects TRBV6-5 to TRBJ2-1; TRBD1 matches at 10 bases. Per the germline V gene, CDR1 is MNHEY and CDR2 is SVGAGI. V dropped 2 bases and J dropped 2; count of bases not matched to a gene: 3. This CDR3 is built from 16 residues. The CDR3 DNA is TGTGCCAGCAGTTACACCGACAGGGGGCCCTACAATGAGCAGTTCTTC. This gives the protein CASSYTDRGPYNEQFF.

The chain combines TRBV27 with TRBJ2-1, with 9 nucleotides matching TRBD1. The V and J ends lost 6 bases and 9 bases, in that order; junction bases with no gene match: 15. Germline V gene sequence: CDR1 MNHEY, CDR2 SMNVEV (reference sequence). The CDR3 has 16 amino acids. In DNA, the CDR3 is TGTGCCAGCAGCCTTTCCGGGACAGGGATTACAAGTGAGCAGTTCTTC. Translated: CASSLSGTGITSEQFF.

The rearrangement uses TRBV5-1 and TRBJ2-5, with no clear D. V was clipped by 0 bases and J by 4 bases, with 10 bases between them. The CDR3 is 14 amino acids. The germline V gene encodes CDR1 SGHRS and CDR2 YFSETQ. The CDR3 sequence is CASSLDVVGETQYF. CDR3 nucleotide sequence: TGCGCCAGCAGCTTGGACGTGGTCGGAGAGACCCAGTACTTC.

The chain recombines TRBV30 with TRBJ2-5; possible D gene TRBD2, 5 bases. Looked up from germline, CDR1 is GTSNPN and CDR2 is SVGIG (reference sequence). Trimming cost V 4 bases and J 0 bases, with 9 bases left between them. CDR3 size: 13 residues. The CDR3 reads CAWIQRNQETQYF. The CDR3, as DNA: TGTGCCTGGATACAGCGGAACCAAGAGACCCAGTACTTC. Together with reference TRBV30 and TRBJ2-5, the CDR3 gives the full variable domain: SQTIHQWPATLVQPVGSPLSLECTVEGTSNPNLYWYRQAAGRGLQLLFYSVGIGQISSEVPQNLSASRPQDRQFILSSKKLLLSDSGFYLCAWIQRNQETQYFGPGTRLLVL.